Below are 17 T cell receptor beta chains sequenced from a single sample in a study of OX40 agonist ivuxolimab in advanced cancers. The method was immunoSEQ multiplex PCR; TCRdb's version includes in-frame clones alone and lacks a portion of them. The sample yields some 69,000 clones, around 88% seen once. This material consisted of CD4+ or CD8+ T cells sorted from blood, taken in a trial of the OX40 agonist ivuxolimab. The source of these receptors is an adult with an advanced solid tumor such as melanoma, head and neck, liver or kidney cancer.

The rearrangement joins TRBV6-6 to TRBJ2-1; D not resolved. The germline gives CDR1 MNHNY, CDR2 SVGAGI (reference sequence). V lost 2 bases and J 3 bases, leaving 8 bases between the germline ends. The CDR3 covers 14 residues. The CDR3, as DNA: TGTGCCAGCAGTTACCGTACAGACTACAATGAGCAGTTCTTC. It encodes CASSYRTDYNEQFF.

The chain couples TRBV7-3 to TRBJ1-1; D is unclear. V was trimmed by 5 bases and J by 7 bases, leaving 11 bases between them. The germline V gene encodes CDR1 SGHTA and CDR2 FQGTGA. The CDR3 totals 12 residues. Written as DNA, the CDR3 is TGTGCCAGCAGCGTAGGGAACGGTGAAGCTTTCTTT. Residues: CASSVGNGEAFF.

The chain's CDR3 is CASSLGSLQETQYF. Written as DNA, the CDR3 is TGTGCCAGCAGCTTAGGTTCCTTACAAGAGACCCAGTACTTC. V is TRBV7-2 and J is TRBJ2-5; no firm D call. The germline V gene has CDR1 SGHTA and CDR2 FQGNSA. V lost 1 base to trimming and J lost 2 bases, with 8 bases between them. The CDR3 runs to 14 residues. The full variable domain, in which reference TRBV7-2 and TRBJ2-5 provide the parts outside the CDR3, is GAGVSQSPSNKVTEKGKDVELRCDPISGHTALYWYRQSLGQGLEFLIYFQGNSAPDKSGLPSDRFSAERTGGSVSTLTIQRTQQEDSAVYLCASSLGSLQETQYFGPGTRLLVL.

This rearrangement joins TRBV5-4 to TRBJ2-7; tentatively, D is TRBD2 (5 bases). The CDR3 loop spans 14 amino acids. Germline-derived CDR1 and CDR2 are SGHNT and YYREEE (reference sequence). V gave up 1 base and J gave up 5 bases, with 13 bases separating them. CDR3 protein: CASSLRAGSNEQYF. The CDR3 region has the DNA TGTGCCAGCAGCTTGCGCGCGGGTTCCAACGAGCAGTACTTC. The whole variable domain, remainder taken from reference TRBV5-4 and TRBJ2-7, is ETGVTQSPTHLIKTRGQQVTLRCSSQSGHNTVSWYQQALGQGPQFIFQYYREEENGRGNFPPRFSGLQFPNYSSELNVNALELDDSALYLCASSLRAGSNEQYFGPGTRLTVT.

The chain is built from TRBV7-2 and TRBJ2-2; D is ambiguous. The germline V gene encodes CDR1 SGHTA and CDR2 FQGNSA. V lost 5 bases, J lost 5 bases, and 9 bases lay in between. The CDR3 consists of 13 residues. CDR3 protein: CASSAAITGELFF. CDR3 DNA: TGTGCCAGCAGCGCAGCGATAACCGGGGAGCTGTTTTTT. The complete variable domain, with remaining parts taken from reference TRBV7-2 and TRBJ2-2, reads GAGVSQSPSNKVTEKGKDVELRCDPISGHTALYWYRQSLGQGLEFLIYFQGNSAPDKSGLPSDRFSAERTGGSVSTLTIQRTQQEDSAVYLCASSAAITGELFFGEGSRLTVL.

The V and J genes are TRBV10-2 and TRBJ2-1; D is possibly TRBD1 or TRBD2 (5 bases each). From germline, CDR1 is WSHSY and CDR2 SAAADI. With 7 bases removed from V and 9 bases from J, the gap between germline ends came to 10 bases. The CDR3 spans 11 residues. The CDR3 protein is CASKGSGEQFF. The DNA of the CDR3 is TGCGCCAGCAAGGGGAGCGGTGAGCAGTTCTTC.

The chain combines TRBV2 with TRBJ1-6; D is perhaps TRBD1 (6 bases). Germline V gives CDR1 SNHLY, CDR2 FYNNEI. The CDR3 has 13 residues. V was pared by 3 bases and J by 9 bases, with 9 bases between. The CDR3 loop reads CASSDLDSSPLHF. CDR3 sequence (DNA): TGTGCCAGCAGTGACCTGGACAGTTCACCCCTCCACTTT.

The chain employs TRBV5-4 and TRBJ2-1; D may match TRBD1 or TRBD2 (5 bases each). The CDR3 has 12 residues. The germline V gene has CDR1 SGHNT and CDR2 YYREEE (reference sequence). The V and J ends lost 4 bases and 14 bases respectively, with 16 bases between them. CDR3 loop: CASSPNRDGEFF. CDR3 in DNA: TGTGCCAGCAGCCCAAACCGGGACGGTGAGTTCTTC.

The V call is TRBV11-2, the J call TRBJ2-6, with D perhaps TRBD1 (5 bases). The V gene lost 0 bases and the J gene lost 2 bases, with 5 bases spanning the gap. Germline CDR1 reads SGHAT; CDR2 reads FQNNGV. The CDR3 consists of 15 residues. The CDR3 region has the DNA TGTGCCAGCAGCTTAGAAGGGGCTGGGGCCAACGTCCTGACTTTC. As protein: CASSLEGAGANVLTF.

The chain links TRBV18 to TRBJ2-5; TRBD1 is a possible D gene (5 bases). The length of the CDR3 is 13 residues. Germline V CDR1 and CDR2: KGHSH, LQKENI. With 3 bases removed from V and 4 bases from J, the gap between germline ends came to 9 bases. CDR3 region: CASSPSGSETQYF. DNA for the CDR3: TGTGCCAGCTCACCGTCAGGGTCAGAGACCCAGTACTTC.

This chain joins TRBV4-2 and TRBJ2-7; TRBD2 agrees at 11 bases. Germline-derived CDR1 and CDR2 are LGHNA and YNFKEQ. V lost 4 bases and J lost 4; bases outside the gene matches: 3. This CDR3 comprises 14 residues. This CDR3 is CASSLAGGPYEQYF. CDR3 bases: TGTGCCAGCAGCCTAGCGGGAGGGCCGTACGAGCAGTACTTC.

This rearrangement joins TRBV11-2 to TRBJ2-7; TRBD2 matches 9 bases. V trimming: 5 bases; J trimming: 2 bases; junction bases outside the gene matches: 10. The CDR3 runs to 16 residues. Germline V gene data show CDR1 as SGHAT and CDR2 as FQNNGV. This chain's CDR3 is CASSVGTVAGAYEQYF. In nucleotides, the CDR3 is TGTGCCAGCAGCGTCGGGACTGTAGCGGGAGCCTACGAGCAGTACTTC. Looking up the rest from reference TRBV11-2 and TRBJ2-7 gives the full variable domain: EAGVAQSPRYKIIEKRQSVAFWCNPISGHATLYWYQQILGQGPKLLIQFQNNGVVDDSQLPKDRFSAERLKGVDSTLKIQPAKLEDSAVYLCASSVGTVAGAYEQYFGPGTRLTVT.

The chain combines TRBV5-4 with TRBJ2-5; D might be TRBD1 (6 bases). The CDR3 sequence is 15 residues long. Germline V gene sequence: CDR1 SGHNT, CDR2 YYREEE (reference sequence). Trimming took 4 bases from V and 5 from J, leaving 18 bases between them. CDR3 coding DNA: TGTGCCAGCAGCGAAGACACTTCCCAGGGGGAGACCCAGTACTTC. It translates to CASSEDTSQGETQYF.

The CDR3 protein is CASRRAGRGVTDTQYF. The CDR3 nucleotides read TGTGCCAGCAGAAGGGCCGGGCGGGGAGTCACAGATACGCAGTATTTT. The J gene is TRBJ2-3, the V gene TRBV11-2; D might be TRBD2 (6 bases). There are 16 residues in the CDR3. Germline CDR1 is SGHAT and CDR2 is FQNNGV. The V gene lost 6 bases and the J gene lost 2 bases, with 18 bases spanning the gap.

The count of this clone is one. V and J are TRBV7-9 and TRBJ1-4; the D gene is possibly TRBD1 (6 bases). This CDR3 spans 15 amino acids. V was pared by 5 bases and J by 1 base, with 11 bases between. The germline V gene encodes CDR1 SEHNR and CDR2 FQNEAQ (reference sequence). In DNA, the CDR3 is TGTGCCAGCAGCCCAATACAGGGAACTAATGAAAAACTGTTTTTT. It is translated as CASSPIQGTNEKLFF.

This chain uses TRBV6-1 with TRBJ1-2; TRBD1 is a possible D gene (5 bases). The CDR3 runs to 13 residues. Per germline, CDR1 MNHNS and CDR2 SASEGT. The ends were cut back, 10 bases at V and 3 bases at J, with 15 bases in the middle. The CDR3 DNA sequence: TGTGCCACCAGAACCGGACACCACTATGGCTACACCTTC. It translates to CATRTGHHYGYTF.

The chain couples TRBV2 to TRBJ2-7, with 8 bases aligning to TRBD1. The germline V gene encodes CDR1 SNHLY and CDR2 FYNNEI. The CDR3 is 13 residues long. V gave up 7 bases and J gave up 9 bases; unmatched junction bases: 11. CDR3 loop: CASTGTGFLGQYF. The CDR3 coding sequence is TGTGCCAGCACCGGGACAGGCTTCTTGGGGCAGTACTTC.